This T cell receptor (beta chain) is drawn from a study of T-cell memory formation after mild COVID-19. CDR3 size: 12 residues. Trimming removed 1 base at V and 1 base at J, with 1 base between. CDR1 and CDR2 from the germline V gene are SGHVS and FQNEAQ. One entry per CDR3 protein results from TCRdb running MiXCR on the 5' RACE reads. This table has tens of thousands of distinct CDR3 sequences, 7% to 8% appearing once. Study observations and caveats: Mainly CM and EM harbored the contracting CD4+ clones; mainly EMRA harbored the CD8+ ones. SARS-CoV-2 specificity of second-wave clones peaking day 37 was unconfirmed. Contracting clones from day 15 to 85 showed balanced CD4/CD8; later expanders favored CD4+.

This clonotype was observed at least ten times. Its antigen is unknown. The sequence derives from a man younger than 35 who had mild COVID-19 (a few samples of this study predate the infection). Cell type and time point are not known. The chain employs TRBV7-8 and TRBJ2-5, with D uncertain. Sequencing was done on a sample of PBMCs or a T cell subset sorted from them (not recorded which). CDR3 sequence reads: CASSLVQETQYF. The CDR3 region has the DNA TGTGCCAGCAGCTTAGTCCAAGAGACCCAGTACTTC.